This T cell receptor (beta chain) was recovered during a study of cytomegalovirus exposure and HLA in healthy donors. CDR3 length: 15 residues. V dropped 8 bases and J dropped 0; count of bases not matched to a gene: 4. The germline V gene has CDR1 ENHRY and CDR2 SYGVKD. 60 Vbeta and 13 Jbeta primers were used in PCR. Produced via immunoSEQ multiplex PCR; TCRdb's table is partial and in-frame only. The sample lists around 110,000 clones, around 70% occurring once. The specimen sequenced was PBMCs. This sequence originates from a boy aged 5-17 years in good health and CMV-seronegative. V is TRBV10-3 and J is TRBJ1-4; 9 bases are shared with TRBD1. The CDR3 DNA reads TGTGCCATCCGGGACAGGGCGGCAACTAATGAAAAACTGTTTTTT. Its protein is CAIRDRAATNEKLFF.